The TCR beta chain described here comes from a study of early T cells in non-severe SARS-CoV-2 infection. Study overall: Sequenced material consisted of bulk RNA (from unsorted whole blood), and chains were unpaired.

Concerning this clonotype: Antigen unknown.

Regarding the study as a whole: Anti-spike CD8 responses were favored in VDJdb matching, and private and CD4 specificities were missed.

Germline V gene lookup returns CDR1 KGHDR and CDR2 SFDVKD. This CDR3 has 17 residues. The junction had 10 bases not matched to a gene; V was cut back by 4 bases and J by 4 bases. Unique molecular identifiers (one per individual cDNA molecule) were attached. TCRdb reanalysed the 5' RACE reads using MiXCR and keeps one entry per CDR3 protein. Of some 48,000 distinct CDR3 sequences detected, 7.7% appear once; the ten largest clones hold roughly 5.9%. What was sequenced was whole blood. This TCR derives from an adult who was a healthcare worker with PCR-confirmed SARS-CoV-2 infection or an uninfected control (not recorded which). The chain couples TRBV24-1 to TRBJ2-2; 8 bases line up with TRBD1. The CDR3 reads CATSEYPGTGITGELFF. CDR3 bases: TGTGCCACCAGTGAATACCCCGGGACAGGTATCACCGGGGAGCTGTTTTTT.